The present TCR beta chain was sequenced within a study of OX40 agonist ivuxolimab in advanced cancers. Looking at the study overall: Dosing consisted of intravenous ivuxolimab at 0.01 to 10 mg/kg every 2 weeks. A diagnosis of hepatocellular carcinoma, melanoma, renal cell or head and neck cancer was present in dose-escalation patients. Study-level findings and limits: Expanded clones tended on average to be more numerous among CD8+ T cells than CD4+.

As regards this clone: Its antigen remains unknown.

With baseline, cycle 4 day 1, and cycle 7 day 1 as timepoints, blood was sampled. Sequencing used immunoSEQ multiplex PCR; TCRdb keeps in-frame clones, though not all of them. The table has 15,000 to 20,000 clones, approximately 80% seen once. V gave up 2 bases and J gave up 0 bases; unmatched junction bases: 2. The CDR3 runs 15 residues. Germline-derived CDR1 and CDR2 are SNHLY and FYNNEI. The chain joins TRBV2 to TRBJ2-7, with 9 nucleotides matching TRBD2. The material was CD4+ or CD8+ T cells sorted from blood, obtained in a trial of the OX40 agonist ivuxolimab. This TCR came from an adult with an advanced solid tumor such as melanoma, head and neck, liver or kidney cancer. Written as DNA, the CDR3 is TGTGCCAGCAGTGAACTAGCGGGGTTCTCCTACGAGCAGTACTTC. This translates into CASSELAGFSYEQYF.